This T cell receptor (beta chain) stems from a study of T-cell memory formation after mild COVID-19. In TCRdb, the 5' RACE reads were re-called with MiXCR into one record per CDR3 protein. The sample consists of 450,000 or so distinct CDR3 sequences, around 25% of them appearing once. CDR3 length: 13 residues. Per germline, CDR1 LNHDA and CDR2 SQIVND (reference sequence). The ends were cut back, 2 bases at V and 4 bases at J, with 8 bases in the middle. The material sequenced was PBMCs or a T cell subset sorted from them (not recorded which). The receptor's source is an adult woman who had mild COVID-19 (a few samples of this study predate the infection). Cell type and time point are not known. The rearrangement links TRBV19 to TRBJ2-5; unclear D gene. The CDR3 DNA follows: TGTGCCAGTAGTATATACTCGAGAGAGACCCAGTACTTC. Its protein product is CASSIYSRETQYF. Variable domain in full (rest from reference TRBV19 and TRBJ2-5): DGGITQSPKYLFRKEGQNVTLSCEQNLNHDAMYWYRQDPGQGLRLIYYSQIVNDFQKGDIAEGYSVSREKKESFPLTVTSAQKNPTAFYLCASSIYSRETQYFGPGTRLLVL.